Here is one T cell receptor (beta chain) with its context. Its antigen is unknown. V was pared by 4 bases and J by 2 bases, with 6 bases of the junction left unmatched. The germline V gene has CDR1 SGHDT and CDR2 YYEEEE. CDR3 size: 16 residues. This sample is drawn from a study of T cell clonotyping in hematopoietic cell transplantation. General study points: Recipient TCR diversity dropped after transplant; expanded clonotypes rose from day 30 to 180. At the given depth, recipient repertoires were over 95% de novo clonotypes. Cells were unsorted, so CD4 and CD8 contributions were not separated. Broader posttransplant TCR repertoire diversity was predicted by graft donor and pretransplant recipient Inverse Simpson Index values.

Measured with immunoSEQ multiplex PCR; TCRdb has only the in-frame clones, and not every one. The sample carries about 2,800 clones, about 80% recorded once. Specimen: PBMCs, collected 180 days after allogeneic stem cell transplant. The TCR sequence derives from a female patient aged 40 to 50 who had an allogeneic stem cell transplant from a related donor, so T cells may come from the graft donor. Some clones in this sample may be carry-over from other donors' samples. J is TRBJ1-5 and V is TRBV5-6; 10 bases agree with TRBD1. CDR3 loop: CASSRRQGAGNQPQHF. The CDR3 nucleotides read TGTGCCAGCAGCCGGAGACAGGGGGCGGGCAATCAGCCCCAGCATTTT.